This T cell receptor (beta chain) is drawn from a study of cytomegalovirus exposure and HLA in healthy donors. On the study more broadly: Previous work identified 95 million to 120 million unique TCR beta sequences from about 179 million T cells. HLA-typed donors were the source of 80 million to 90 million unique TCRs, which an early data release held. General study findings and limits: Segments of the TCR beta V type were, in most cases, productive about 90% or about 30% of the time in an earlier analysis.

Details on this clone: No antigen is known for it.

The length of the CDR3 is 14 residues. The V end was cut by 4 bases, the J end by 4 bases, with 14 bases between. Germline V gives CDR1 SGHRS, CDR2 YFSETQ. The PCR employed 60 Vbeta primers together with 13 Jbeta primers. Produced via immunoSEQ multiplex PCR; TCRdb's table is partial and in-frame only. Of 150,000 to 200,000 clones detected, about four fifths appear once; the ten largest clones hold roughly 4%. What was sequenced was PBMCs. The receptor was isolated from a man in his fifties in good health and CMV-seropositive. The chain couples TRBV5-1 to TRBJ1-2, with D possibly matching TRBD1 (6 bases). Written as DNA, the CDR3 is TGCGCCAGCAGCCTTCGGATAGGGGGCTATGGCTACACCTTC. Translation gives CASSLRIGGYGYTF.